The clone carrying this T cell receptor beta chain was counted between two and nine times. Antigen unknown. This entry comes from a study of cytomegalovirus exposure and HLA in healthy donors. Study outcomes and limitations: Per published reports, the classifier diagnosed cytomegalovirus status with high specificity and sensitivity.

The CDR3 totals 17 residues. CDR1 LNHDA and CDR2 SQIVND come from the germline V gene (reference sequence). The V end was cut by 3 bases, the J end by 4 bases, with 19 bases between. The study ran its PCR with 60 Vbeta and 13 Jbeta primers. Measured with immunoSEQ multiplex PCR; TCRdb has only the in-frame clones, and not every one. The data contain around 150,000 clones, 84% of them singletons. The specimen sequenced was PBMCs. This TCR came from a man aged 45-65 years in good health and CMV-seropositive. V usage is TRBV19 and J usage is TRBJ2-1; D perhaps matches TRBD1 (5 bases). This CDR3 is CASSIQLQEFAYNEQFF. In DNA, the CDR3 is TGTGCCAGTAGTATTCAACTACAGGAGTTCGCTTACAATGAGCAGTTCTTC.